A selection of T cell receptor beta chains follows, all from one sample in a study of control samples from healthy donors and cancer patients. The assay was immunoSEQ multiplex PCR, and TCRdb's table has in-frame clones only and misses some. The data contain around 150,000 clones, approximately 88% of them singletons. Sequenced material: blood. These receptors originate from a man younger than 45 in good health. The conserved cysteine and the conserved F or W are not part of the CDR3 here.

J,V,CDR3
TRBJ1-5,TRBV6-4,ASSDSGGDGTGRAPQH
TRBJ2-7,TRBV7-2,ASSGRTGGFYEQY
TRBJ1-1,TRBV12-5,ASGLGQSNTEAF
TRBJ1-4,TRBV5-6,ASSLVDGEKLF
TRBJ1-4,TRBV4-3,ASSLEPPGDEKLF
TRBJ2-1,TRBV7-2,ASSLEVGSYNEQF
TRBJ2-7,TRBV6-6,ASSTDRADPYEQY
TRBJ2-7,TRBV6-5,ASRSGTSFVGEQY
TRBJ1-2,TRBV25-1,ASSGASNYGYT
TRBJ1-1,TRBV3-1/TRBV3-2,ASSRSGTEAF
TRBJ1-1,TRBV9,ASSGGGGVGTEAF
TRBJ2-5,TRBV7-3,ASSLSGGVFETQY
TRBJ1-6,TRBV5-6,ASTLTGGDSPLH
TRBJ1-6,TRBV11-2,ASSTGTGYSPLH
TRBJ2-7,TRBV7-2,ASSLVRYEQY
TRBJ2-3,TRBV28,ASRGPYTDTQY
TRBJ2-3,TRBV7-2,ASSLVGGSTDTQY
TRBJ2-1,TRBV29-1,SVEDLFNTNEQF
TRBJ2-3,TRBV11-3,ASSLVRGSDTQY
TRBJ1-3,TRBV15,ATTSSGNTIY
TRBJ2-3,TRBV5-6,ASSLSSGTQY
TRBJ2-5,TRBV12-3/TRBV12-4,ASTAGGETQY
TRBJ1-6,TRBV6-5,ASSYSLGQLNSPLH
TRBJ2-7,TRBV3-1/TRBV3-2,ASSPGGEGYEQY
TRBJ1-4,TRBV7-9,ASSDRDSHNEKLF
TRBJ2-5,TRBV7-9,ASSLATPPKTQY
TRBJ2-3,TRBV29-1,SVASGDRTDTQY
TRBJ2-3,TRBV7-3,ASSSSGTSGGSQY
TRBJ2-1,TRBV30,AWSGSPRGRGNEQF
TRBJ2-7,TRBV19,ASSPGQGAGEQY
TRBJ2-1,TRBV6-1,ASSESDGSGNEQF
TRBJ1-4,TRBV24-1,ATSTGYNEKLF
TRBJ2-6,TRBV7-3,ASSLSPSGANVLT
TRBJ1-4,TRBV2,ATYKGDKLF
TRBJ2-6,TRBV24-1,ATSVGTGRSSGANVLT
TRBJ2-2,TRBV19,ASSIRLWNTGELF
TRBJ1-1,TRBV27,ASSLTGYDPEAF
TRBJ2-2,TRBV2,ASRGLAGELF
TRBJ1-4,TRBV30,AWSVLRGALATNEKLF
TRBJ1-1,TRBV10-3,AARDSLNTEAF
TRBJ2-6,TRBV25-1,ASSEGSSGANVLT
TRBJ2-1,TRBV9,ASSVDLSSYNEQF
TRBJ2-5,TRBV7-7,ASSLTRGETQY
TRBJ1-5,TRBV19,ASSLTDDGNQPQH
TRBJ2-1,TRBV7-3,ASSLSGAGMNEQF
TRBJ2-1,TRBV12-3/TRBV12-4,ASSSDRYNEQF
TRBJ1-5,TRBV11-2,ASSQDRELYSNQPQH
TRBJ2-7,TRBV5-1,ASSHRQGHEQY
TRBJ1-2,TRBV6-1,ASSVSSGTTNYGYT
TRBJ1-2,TRBV24-1,ATSENRGGSGYT
TRBJ2-7,TRBV2,ASNQARQGGVGSYEQY
TRBJ1-3,TRBV7-3,ASSRGRGNTIY
TRBJ1-6,TRBV7-2,ASSARIDWSYNSPLH
TRBJ1-1,TRBV3-1/TRBV3-2,ASSPRDRGSTEAF
TRBJ2-1,TRBV30,AWSDRDEQF
TRBJ2-7,TRBV18,ASSPTDSPYEQY
TRBJ1-2,TRBV9,ASSVVPSGQYGYT
TRBJ2-7,TRBV10-1,ASKLSGSVNYEQY
TRBJ1-4,TRBV7-8,ASSLVPGQGTNEKLF